A few counts support the clone carrying this TCR beta chain. Its specificity is not known. The data were obtained in a study of molecular identifiers for immune sequencing clone quantification. Findings and caveats of the study: Highly expanded clone sizes could be underestimated by identical TCR molecules sharing a barcode. In naive cells, clones above 20 RNA copies held under 1% of molecules, whereas in effector cells they held over 99%.

TCRdb independently ran MiXCR on the PCR reads; one entry per CDR3 protein. Found here are approximately 100,000 distinct CDR3 sequences, roughly 34% of them singletons; the top ten hold around 4.2%. Germline CDR1 and CDR2: SGHTS and YDEGEE. The V end was cut by 0 bases, the J end by 5 bases, with 15 bases between. This CDR3 is 15 amino acids long. This TCR was recovered from a human donor in good health. Some libraries in this study had Jurkat cell RNA spiked in. J is TRBJ2-7 and V is TRBV5-8, with D maybe TRBD1 (5 bases). Material: naive CD8+ T cells from blood, with Jurkat cell RNA spiked in. The sample's subset: FACS-sorted CD8+CD4-CCR7+CD45RA+ naive T cells. The CDR3 coding sequence is TGTGCCAGCAGCTTGGTGTTCTTAGGGGTGAACGAGCAGTACTTC. This translates into CASSLVFLGVNEQYF.